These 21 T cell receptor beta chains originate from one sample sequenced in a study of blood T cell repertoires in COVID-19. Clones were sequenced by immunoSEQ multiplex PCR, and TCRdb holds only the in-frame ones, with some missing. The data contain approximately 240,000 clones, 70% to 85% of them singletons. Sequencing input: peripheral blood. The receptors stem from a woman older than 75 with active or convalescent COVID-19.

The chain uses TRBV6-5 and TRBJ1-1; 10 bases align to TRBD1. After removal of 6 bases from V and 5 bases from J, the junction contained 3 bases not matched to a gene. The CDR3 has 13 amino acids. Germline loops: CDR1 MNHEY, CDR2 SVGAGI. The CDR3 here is CASRRTGGTEAFF. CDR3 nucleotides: TGTGCCAGCAGGCGGACAGGGGGAACTGAAGCTTTCTTT.

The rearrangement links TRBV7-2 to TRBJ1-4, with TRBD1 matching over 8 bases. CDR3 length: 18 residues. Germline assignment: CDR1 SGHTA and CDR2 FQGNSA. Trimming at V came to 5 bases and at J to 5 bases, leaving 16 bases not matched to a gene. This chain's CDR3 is CASSLGQGRLGTNEKLFF. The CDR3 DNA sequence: TGTGCCAGCAGCCTCGGACAGGGAAGATTGGGGACCAATGAAAAACTGTTTTTT.

The CDR3 spells CASSLVTGDTNQPQHF. CDR3 in DNA: TGTGCCAGCAGCTTAGTTACAGGGGACACGAATCAGCCCCAGCATTTT. The J gene is TRBJ1-5, the V gene TRBV7-8; 7 bases map to TRBD1. The CDR3 has 16 amino acids. J gave up 4 bases and V 1 base, and 7 bases lay outside the gene matches. CDR1 is SGHVS, CDR2 FQNEAQ, per germline. Drawing the rest from reference TRBV7-8 and TRBJ1-5, the complete variable domain is GAGVSQSPRYKVAKRGQDVALRCDPISGHVSLFWYQQALGQGPEFLTYFQNEAQLDKSGLPSDRFFAERPEGSVSTLKIQRTQQEDSAVYLCASSLVTGDTNQPQHFGDGTRLSIL.

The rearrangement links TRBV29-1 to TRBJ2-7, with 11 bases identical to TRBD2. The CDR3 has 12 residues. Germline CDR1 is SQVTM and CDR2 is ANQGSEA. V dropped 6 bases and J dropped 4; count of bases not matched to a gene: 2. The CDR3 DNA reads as TGCAGCGTGAGACTAGCGGGGTACGAGCAGTACTTC. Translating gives CSVRLAGYEQYF.

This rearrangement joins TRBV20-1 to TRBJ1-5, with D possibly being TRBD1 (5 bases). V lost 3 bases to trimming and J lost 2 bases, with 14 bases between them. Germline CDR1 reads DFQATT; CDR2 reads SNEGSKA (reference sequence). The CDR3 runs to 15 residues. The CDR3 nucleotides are TGCAGTGCTAGTTTGCGTGGCAGGGGCAATCAGCCCCAGCATTTT. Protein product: CSASLRGRGNQPQHF.

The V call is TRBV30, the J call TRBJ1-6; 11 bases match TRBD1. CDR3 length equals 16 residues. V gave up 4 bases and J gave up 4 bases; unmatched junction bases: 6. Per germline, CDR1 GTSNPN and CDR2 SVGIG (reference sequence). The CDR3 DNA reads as TGTGCCTGGAACCGGGACAGGGGGTTTTATAATTCACCCCTCCACTTT. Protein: CAWNRDRGFYNSPLHF.

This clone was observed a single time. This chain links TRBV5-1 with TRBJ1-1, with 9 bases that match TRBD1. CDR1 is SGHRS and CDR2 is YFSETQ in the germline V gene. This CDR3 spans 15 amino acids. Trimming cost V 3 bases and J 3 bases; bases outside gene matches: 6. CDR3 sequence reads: CASSSGQGGYTEAFF. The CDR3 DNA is TGCGCCAGCAGCTCGGGACAGGGTGGGTACACTGAAGCTTTCTTT.

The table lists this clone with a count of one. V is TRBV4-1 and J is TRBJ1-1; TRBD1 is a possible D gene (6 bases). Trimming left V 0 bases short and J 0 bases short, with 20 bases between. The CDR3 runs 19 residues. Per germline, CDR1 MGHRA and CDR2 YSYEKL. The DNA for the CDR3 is TGCGCCAGCAGCCAAGATTTGGTCCGGACAGCCCCTATGAACACTGAAGCTTTCTTT. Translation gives CASSQDLVRTAPMNTEAFF.

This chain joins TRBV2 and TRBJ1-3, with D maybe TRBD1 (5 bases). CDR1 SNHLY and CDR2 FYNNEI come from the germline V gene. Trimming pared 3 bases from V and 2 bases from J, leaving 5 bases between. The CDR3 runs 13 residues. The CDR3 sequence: CASSEGPGNTIYF. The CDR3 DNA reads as TGTGCCAGCAGTGAGGGGCCTGGAAACACCATATATTTT.

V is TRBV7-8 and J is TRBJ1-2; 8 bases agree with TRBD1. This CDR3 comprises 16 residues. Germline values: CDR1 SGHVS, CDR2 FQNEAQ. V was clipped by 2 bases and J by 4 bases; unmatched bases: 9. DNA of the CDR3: TGTGCCAGCAGCTTACTGAGGACAGGGATATCCTATGGCTACACCTTC. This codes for CASSLLRTGISYGYTF.

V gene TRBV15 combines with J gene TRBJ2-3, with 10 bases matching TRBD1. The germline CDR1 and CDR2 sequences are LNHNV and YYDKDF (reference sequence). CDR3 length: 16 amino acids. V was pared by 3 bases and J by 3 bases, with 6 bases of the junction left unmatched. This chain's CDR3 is CATSSSTGGFTDTQYF. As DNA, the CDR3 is TGTGCCACCAGCAGTTCGACAGGGGGCTTTACAGATACGCAGTATTTT.

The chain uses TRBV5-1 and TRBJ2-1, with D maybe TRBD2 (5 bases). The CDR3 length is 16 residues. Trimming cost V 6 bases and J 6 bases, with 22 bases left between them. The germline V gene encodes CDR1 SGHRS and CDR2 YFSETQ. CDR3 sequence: CASTPGVRALLNEQFF. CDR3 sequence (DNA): TGCGCCAGCACCCCCGGGGTCCGGGCACTACTCAATGAGCAGTTCTTC.

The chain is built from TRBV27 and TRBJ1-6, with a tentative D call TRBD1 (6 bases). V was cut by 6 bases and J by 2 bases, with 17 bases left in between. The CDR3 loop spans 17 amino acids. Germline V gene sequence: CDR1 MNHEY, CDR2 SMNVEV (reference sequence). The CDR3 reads CASSNPRQETYNSPLHF. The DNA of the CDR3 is TGTGCCAGCAGCAACCCCAGACAGGAGACCTATAATTCACCCCTCCACTTT.

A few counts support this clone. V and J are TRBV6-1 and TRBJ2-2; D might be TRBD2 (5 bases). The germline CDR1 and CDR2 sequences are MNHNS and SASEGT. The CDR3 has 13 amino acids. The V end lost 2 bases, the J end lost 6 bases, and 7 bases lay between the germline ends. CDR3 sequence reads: CASSERDPGELFF. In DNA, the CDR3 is TGTGCCAGCAGTGAACGGGATCCCGGGGAGCTGTTTTTT.

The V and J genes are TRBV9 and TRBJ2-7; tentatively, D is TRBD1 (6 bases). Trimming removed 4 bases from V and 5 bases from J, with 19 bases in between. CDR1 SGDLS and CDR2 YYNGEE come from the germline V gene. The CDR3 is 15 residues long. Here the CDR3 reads CASSPRQAPFDEQYF. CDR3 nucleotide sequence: TGTGCCAGCAGCCCACGACAGGCGCCCTTCGACGAGCAGTACTTC.

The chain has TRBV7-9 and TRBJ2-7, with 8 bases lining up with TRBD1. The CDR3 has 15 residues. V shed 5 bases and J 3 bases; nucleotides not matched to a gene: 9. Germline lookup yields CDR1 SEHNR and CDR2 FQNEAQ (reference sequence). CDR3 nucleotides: TGTGCCAGCAGCGCGGGTGACAGGGGTCTCTACGAGCAGTACTTC. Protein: CASSAGDRGLYEQYF.

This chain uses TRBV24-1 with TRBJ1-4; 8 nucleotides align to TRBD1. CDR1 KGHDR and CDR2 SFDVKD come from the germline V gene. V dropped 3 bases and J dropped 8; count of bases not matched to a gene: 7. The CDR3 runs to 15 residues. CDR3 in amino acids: CATSDPGQGFEKLFF. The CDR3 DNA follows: TGTGCCACCAGTGATCCTGGACAGGGCTTCGAAAAACTGTTTTTT.

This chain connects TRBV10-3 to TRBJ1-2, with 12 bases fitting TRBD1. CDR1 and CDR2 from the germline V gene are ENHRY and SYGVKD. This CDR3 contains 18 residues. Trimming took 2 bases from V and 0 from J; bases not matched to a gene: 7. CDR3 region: CAISEKGQGATTNYGYTF. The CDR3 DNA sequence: TGTGCCATCAGTGAGAAGGGACAGGGGGCTACAACTAACTATGGCTACACCTTC.

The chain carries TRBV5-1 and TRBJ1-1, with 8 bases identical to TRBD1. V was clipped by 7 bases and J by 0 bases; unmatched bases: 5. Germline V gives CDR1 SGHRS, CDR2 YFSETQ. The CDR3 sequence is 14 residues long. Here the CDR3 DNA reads TGCGCCAGCGAGCGGACAGGGATGAACACTGAAGCTTTCTTT. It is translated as CASERTGMNTEAFF.

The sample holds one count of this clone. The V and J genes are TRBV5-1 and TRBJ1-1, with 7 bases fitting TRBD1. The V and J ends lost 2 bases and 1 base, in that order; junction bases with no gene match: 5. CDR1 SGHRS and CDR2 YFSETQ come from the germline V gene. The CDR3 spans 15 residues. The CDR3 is CASSLLGQTNTEAFF. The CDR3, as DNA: TGCGCCAGCAGCTTACTGGGACAGACGAACACTGAAGCTTTCTTT. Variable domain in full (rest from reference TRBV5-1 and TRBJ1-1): KAGVTQTPRYLIKTRGQQVTLSCSPISGHRSVSWYQQTPGQGLQFLFEYFSETQRNKGNFPGRFSGRQFSNSRSEMNVSTLELGDSALYLCASSLLGQTNTEAFFGQGTRLTVV.

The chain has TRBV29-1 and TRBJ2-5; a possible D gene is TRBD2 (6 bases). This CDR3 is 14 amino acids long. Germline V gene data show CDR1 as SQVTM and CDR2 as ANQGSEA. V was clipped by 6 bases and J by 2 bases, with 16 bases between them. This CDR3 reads CSVEPWDSQETQYF. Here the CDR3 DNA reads TGCAGCGTCGAGCCTTGGGACTCTCAAGAGACCCAGTACTTC.